This TCR beta chain was recovered during a study of T cell changes during pregnancy in multiple sclerosis. Sequenced by immunoSEQ multiplex PCR; TCRdb stores in-frame clones only, minus some. The sample includes approximately 44,000 clones, 85% to 90% of them seen just once. The ends were cut back, 5 bases at V and 3 bases at J, with 13 bases in the middle. The CDR3 covers 14 residues. Per the germline V gene, CDR1 is SGHDT and CDR2 is YYEEEE. The starting material was CD4+ T cells from peripheral blood mononuclear cells, obtained in the first trimester of pregnancy. This rearrangement joins TRBV5-6 to TRBJ2-3, with TRBD1 as a possible D gene (6 bases). The sequence was obtained from a female donor with multiple sclerosis, enrolled in a pregnancy study. The CDR3 loop is CASRGRGRTDTQYF. The CDR3 DNA sequence: TGTGCCAGCAGAGGCAGGGGACGTACAGATACGCAGTATTTT.